The table lists the clone carrying this TCR beta chain with a few counts. What it binds is not known. A much bigger clone sits one base away, suggesting this may be a read error. The data derive from a study of post-analysis software for immune sequencing data. cDNA libraries of TCR beta carried unique molecular identifiers. Approximately 500,000 cDNA molecules were obtained per 1 to 10 million input T cells. TCRdb processed the PCR reads anew with MiXCR; each CDR3 protein has one entry. The sample carries 350,000 to 450,000 distinct CDR3 sequences, less than 40% recorded once. Study-level findings and limits: Patients showed TRBV5-6, TRBV5-1 and TRBV20-1 among four to six TRBV segments more frequent than in controls. Batch-mates among the samples co-clustered strongly by F measure. Versus controls, multiple sclerosis patients showed significantly lower diversity (normalized Chao1).

The CDR3 is made up of 14 amino acids. The germline gives CDR1 SGHTA, CDR2 FQGNSA. Trimming took 0 bases from V and 5 from J, leaving 7 bases between them. V usage is TRBV7-2 and J usage is TRBJ2-2, with D unresolved. The receptor was isolated from a girl between 10 and 17 years old with multiple sclerosis. The sample comprised blood. The CDR3, as DNA: TGTGCCAGCAGCTTAGCGGCCGGGACCGGGGAGCTGTTTTTT. It yields the protein CASSLAAGTGELFF.